These T cell receptor beta chains were read from a single sample in a study of radiotherapy plus CTLA-4 blockade in lung cancer. Sequenced by immunoSEQ multiplex PCR; TCRdb stores in-frame clones only, minus some. In the table there are roughly 80,000 clones, about 79% of which are singletons. Sequenced here: peripheral blood, sampled from a patient treated with radiotherapy plus ipilimumab. The receptor set was obtained from a human donor with non-small cell lung cancer who had a partial response to radiotherapy plus ipilimumab. Some clones in this sample may be carry-over from other donors' samples. The conserved cysteine and the conserved F or W are not part of the CDR3 here. Fields, in order: J gene, CDR3 length, V gene, CDR3 protein.

j_call: TRBJ1-1
cdr3_length: 12
v_call: TRBV27
cdr3_aa: ASHRGLGNTEAF

j_call: TRBJ2-1
cdr3_length: 11
v_call: TRBV7-3
cdr3_aa: ASSLIGAGEQF

j_call: TRBJ2-1
cdr3_length: 13
v_call: TRBV11-2
cdr3_aa: ASSLSTSGRNEQF

j_call: TRBJ2-3
cdr3_length: 17
v_call: TRBV19
cdr3_aa: ASSIVGSWGGGNTDTQY

j_call: TRBJ1-2
cdr3_length: 11
v_call: TRBV9
cdr3_aa: ASSVPGGAGYT

j_call: TRBJ2-7
cdr3_length: 12
v_call: TRBV5-6
cdr3_aa: ASSPLTGGSEQY

j_call: TRBJ2-1
cdr3_length: 16
v_call: TRBV27
cdr3_aa: ASSLLGGTSGYNNEQF

j_call: TRBJ1-4
cdr3_length: 13
v_call: TRBV5-4
cdr3_aa: ASSQASGSNEKLF

j_call: TRBJ1-5
cdr3_length: 11
v_call: TRBV30
cdr3_aa: AWSSGDRGAQH

j_call: TRBJ2-5
cdr3_length: 11
v_call: TRBV7-2
cdr3_aa: ASRPDWEETQY

j_call: TRBJ1-2
cdr3_length: 12
v_call: TRBV5-1
cdr3_aa: ASSLDGNNYGHT

j_call: TRBJ2-5
cdr3_length: 13
v_call: TRBV7-3
cdr3_aa: ASSLGGGGGETQY

j_call: TRBJ1-1
cdr3_length: 13
v_call: TRBV4-2
cdr3_aa: ASSLTRAENTEAF

j_call: TRBJ2-7
cdr3_length: 10
v_call: TRBV2
cdr3_aa: ASRGAAYEQY

j_call: TRBJ1-5
cdr3_length: 12
v_call: TRBV15
cdr3_aa: ATSRDTGIGPQH

j_call: .
cdr3_length: 12
v_call: TRBV5-4
cdr3_aa: ASSRSGSSYEQY

j_call: TRBJ2-5
cdr3_length: 11
v_call: TRBV19
cdr3_aa: ASSISPPETQY

j_call: TRBJ2-6
cdr3_length: 14
v_call: TRBV5-4
cdr3_aa: ASTLKGAGGANVLT

j_call: TRBJ2-2
cdr3_length: 12
v_call: TRBV10-2
cdr3_aa: ASSPASDTGELF

j_call: TRBJ1-5
cdr3_length: 12
v_call: TRBV30
cdr3_aa: AWSVSRNNQPQH

j_call: TRBJ2-1
cdr3_length: 15
v_call: TRBV28
cdr3_aa: ASSSATSGRDYNEQF

j_call: TRBJ2-3
cdr3_length: 13
v_call: TRBV12-5
cdr3_aa: ASGASSGRRDTQY

j_call: TRBJ1-4
cdr3_length: 13
v_call: TRBV10-3
cdr3_aa: AISEGFQGAEKLF

j_call: TRBJ2-2
cdr3_length: 14
v_call: TRBV28
cdr3_aa: ASSSLRGTGTGELF

j_call: TRBJ1-6
cdr3_length: 12
v_call: TRBV7-6
cdr3_aa: ASSLVGGGSPLH

j_call: TRBJ1-6
cdr3_length: 11
v_call: TRBV11-3
cdr3_aa: ASSLVSDSPLH

j_call: TRBJ2-5
cdr3_length: 14
v_call: TRBV5-1
cdr3_aa: ASSWLFRTNQETQY

j_call: TRBJ1-5
cdr3_length: 12
v_call: TRBV2
cdr3_aa: ASTRSGRNQPQH

j_call: TRBJ2-5
cdr3_length: 10
v_call: TRBV6-6
cdr3_aa: ASRKLEETQY

j_call: TRBJ2-7
cdr3_length: 12
v_call: TRBV7-2
cdr3_aa: ASSSTGTGYEQY

j_call: TRBJ1-1
cdr3_length: 12
v_call: TRBV4-3
cdr3_aa: ASSQDLRNTEAF

j_call: TRBJ2-1
cdr3_length: 13
v_call: TRBV7-9
cdr3_aa: ASSITATGDNEQF

j_call: TRBJ1-5
cdr3_length: 12
v_call: TRBV6-1
cdr3_aa: ASSEQGGPQPQH

j_call: TRBJ2-5
cdr3_length: 15
v_call: TRBV7-9
cdr3_aa: ASSYGTSGTKRETQY

j_call: TRBJ1-5
cdr3_length: 12
v_call: TRBV19
cdr3_aa: ASRTVNNNQPQH

j_call: TRBJ2-7
cdr3_length: 14
v_call: TRBV7-9
cdr3_aa: ASSFMSEISSYEQY

j_call: TRBJ2-3
cdr3_length: 15
v_call: TRBV5-4
cdr3_aa: ASSYGLAGFPMDTQY

j_call: TRBJ1-5
cdr3_length: 15
v_call: TRBV2
cdr3_aa: ASSARRDHYSNQPQH

j_call: TRBJ2-7
cdr3_length: 12
v_call: TRBV19
cdr3_aa: ASSMARGLREQY

j_call: TRBJ2-7
cdr3_length: 9
v_call: TRBV25-1
cdr3_aa: ASRASYEQY

j_call: TRBJ2-1
cdr3_length: 10
v_call: TRBV7-2
cdr3_aa: ASSFLSAGQF

j_call: TRBJ2-7
cdr3_length: 13
v_call: TRBV27
cdr3_aa: ASSLGGQSYYEQY

j_call: TRBJ2-6
cdr3_length: 12
v_call: TRBV9
cdr3_aa: ASSLRAGANVLT

j_call: TRBJ1-6
cdr3_length: 11
v_call: TRBV21-1
cdr3_aa: ASSETGGSPLH

j_call: TRBJ2-1
cdr3_length: 16
v_call: TRBV21-1
cdr3_aa: ASSTESRLASSYNEQF

j_call: TRBJ2-1
cdr3_length: 13
v_call: TRBV7-2
cdr3_aa: ASSSGTSIPHEQF